This TCR beta chain was documented in a study of T cell responses to AZD1222 COVID-19 vaccine. TCRdb's table, derived via immunoSEQ multiplex PCR, lists solely in-frame clones and lacks some. The table records about 130,000 clones, approximately 90% of them present only once. With 0 bases removed from V and 5 bases from J, the gap between germline ends came to 16 bases. The CDR3 runs to 16 residues. The germline gives CDR1 SGHNT, CDR2 YENEEA. The sequencing here drew on peripheral blood, taken on day 0 of AZD1222 vaccination. This rearrangement joins TRBV11-3 to TRBJ1-2; D is uncertain. This receptor was taken from an adult in good health. The CDR3 DNA reads TGTGCCAGCAGCTTAGACATCCTGGGCAGAGGTTATGGCTACACCTTC. Protein: CASSLDILGRGYGYTF. The full variable domain, in which reference TRBV11-3 and TRBJ1-2 provide the parts outside the CDR3, is EAGVVQSPRYKIIEKKQPVAFWCNPISGHNTLYWYLQNLGQGPELLIRYENEEAVDDSQLPKDRFSAERLKGVDSTLKIQPAELGDSAVYLCASSLDILGRGYGYTFGSGTRLTVV.